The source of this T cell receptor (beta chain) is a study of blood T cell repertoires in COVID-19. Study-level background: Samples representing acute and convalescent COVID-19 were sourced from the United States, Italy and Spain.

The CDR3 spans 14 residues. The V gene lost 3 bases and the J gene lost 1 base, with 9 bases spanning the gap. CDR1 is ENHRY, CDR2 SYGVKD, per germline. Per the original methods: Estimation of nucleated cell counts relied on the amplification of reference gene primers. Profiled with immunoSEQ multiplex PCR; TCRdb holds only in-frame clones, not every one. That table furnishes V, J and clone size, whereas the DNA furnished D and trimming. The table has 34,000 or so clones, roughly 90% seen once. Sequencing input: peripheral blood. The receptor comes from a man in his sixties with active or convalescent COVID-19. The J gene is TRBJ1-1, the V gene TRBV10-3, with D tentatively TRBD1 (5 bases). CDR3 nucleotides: TGTGCCATCAGTGACAGGGAGGGGAACACTGAAGCTTTCTTT. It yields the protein CAISDREGNTEAFF.